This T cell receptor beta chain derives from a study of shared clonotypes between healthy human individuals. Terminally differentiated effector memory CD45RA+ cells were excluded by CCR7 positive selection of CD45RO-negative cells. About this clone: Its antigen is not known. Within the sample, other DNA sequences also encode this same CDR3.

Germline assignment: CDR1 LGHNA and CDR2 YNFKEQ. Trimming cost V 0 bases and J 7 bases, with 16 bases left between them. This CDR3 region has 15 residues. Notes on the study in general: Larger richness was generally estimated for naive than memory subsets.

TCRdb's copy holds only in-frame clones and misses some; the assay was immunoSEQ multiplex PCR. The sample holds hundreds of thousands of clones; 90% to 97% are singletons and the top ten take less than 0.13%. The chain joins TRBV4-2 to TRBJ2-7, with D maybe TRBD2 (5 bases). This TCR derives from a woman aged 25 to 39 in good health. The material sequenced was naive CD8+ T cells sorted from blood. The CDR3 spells CASSQDRSGSAEQYF. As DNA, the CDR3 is TGTGCCAGCAGCCAAGATCGGAGCGGTAGCGCTGAGCAGTACTTC.